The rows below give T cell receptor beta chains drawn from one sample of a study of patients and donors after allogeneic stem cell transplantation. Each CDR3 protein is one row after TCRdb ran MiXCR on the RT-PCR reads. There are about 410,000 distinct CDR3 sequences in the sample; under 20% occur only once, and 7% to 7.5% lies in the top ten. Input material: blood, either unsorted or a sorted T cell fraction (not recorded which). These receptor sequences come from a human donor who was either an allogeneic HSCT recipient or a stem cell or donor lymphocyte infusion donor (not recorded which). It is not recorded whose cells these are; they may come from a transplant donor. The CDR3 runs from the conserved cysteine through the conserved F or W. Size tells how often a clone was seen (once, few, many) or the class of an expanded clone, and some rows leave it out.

CDR3 protein: CASSPQGRPLEAFF
J gene: TRBJ1-1
clone size: few
V gene: TRBV6-1

CDR3 protein: CASTNGQGETQYF
J gene: TRBJ2-5
clone size: few
V gene: TRBV7-9

CDR3 protein: CASSTTLAGSTDTQYF
J gene: TRBJ2-3
clone size: NA
V gene: TRBV18

CDR3 protein: CASSSRRSNYGYTF
J gene: TRBJ1-2
clone size: NA
V gene: TRBV11-2

CDR3 protein: CASSLEGHKRETQYF
J gene: TRBJ2-5
clone size: NA
V gene: TRBV5-1

CDR3 protein: CASSDYGYTF
J gene: TRBJ1-2
clone size: few
V gene: TRBV21-1

CDR3 protein: CATLIRDSFDEQYF
J gene: TRBJ2-7
clone size: few
V gene: TRBV5-1

CDR3 protein: CASSLSSVKETQYF
J gene: TRBJ2-5
clone size: few
V gene: TRBV27

CDR3 protein: CASSFYGGSSYNSPLHF
J gene: TRBJ1-6
clone size: NA
V gene: TRBV11-2

CDR3 protein: CASSPYRDNSYEQYF
J gene: TRBJ2-7
clone size: NA
V gene: TRBV3-1

CDR3 protein: CASSLGLYNEQFF
J gene: TRBJ2-1
clone size: many
V gene: TRBV7-2

CDR3 protein: CASSEVQRGTGELFF
J gene: TRBJ2-2
clone size: NA
V gene: TRBV27